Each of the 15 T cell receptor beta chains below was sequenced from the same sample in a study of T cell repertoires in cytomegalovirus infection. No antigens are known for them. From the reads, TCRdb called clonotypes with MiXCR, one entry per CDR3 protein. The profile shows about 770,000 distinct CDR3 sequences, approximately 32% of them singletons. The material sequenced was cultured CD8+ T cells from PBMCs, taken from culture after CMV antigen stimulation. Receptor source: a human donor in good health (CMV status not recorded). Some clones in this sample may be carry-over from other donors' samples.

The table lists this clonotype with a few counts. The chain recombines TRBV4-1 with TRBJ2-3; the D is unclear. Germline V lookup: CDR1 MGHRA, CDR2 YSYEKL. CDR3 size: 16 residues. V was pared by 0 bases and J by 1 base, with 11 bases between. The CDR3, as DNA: TGCGCCAGCAGCCAAGAGGCAAGGGTTGGCACAGATACGCAGTATTTT. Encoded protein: CASSQEARVGTDTQYF.

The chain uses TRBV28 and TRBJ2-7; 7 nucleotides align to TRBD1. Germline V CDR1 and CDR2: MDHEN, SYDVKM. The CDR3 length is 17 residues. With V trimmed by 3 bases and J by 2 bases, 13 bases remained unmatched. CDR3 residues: CASSFVARDSETYEQYV. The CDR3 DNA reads TGTGCCAGCAGTTTCGTCGCGAGGGACAGCGAAACCTACGAGCAGTACGTC.

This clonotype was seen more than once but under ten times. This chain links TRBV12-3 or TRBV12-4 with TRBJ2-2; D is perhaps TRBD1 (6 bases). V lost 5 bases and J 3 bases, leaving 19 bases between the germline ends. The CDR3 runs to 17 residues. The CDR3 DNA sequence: TGTGCCAGCAGTCCAACGGCAGGGGATGAGGACACCGGGGAGCTGTTTTTT. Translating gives CASSPTAGDEDTGELFF.

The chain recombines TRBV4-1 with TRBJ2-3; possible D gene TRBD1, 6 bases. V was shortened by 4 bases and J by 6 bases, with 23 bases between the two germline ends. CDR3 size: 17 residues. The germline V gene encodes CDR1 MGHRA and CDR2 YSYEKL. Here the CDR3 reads CASSRTVRDMVVDTQYF. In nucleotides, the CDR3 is TGCGCCAGCAGCCGAACAGTCCGGGACATGGTTGTGGATACGCAGTATTTT.

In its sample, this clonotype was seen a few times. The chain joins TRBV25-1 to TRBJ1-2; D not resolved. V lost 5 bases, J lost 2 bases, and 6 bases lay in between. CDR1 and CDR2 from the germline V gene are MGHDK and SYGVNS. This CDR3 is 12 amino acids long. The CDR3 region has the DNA TGTGCCAGCAGTATCAGGAACTATGGCTACACCTTC. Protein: CASSIRNYGYTF.

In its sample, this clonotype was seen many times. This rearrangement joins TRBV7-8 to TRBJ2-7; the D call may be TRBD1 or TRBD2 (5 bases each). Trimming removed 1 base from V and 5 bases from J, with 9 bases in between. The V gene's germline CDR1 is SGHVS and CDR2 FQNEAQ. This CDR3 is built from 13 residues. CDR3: CASSLGGADEQYV. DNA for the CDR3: TGTGCCAGCAGCTTAGGAGGGGCAGACGAGCAGTACGTC.

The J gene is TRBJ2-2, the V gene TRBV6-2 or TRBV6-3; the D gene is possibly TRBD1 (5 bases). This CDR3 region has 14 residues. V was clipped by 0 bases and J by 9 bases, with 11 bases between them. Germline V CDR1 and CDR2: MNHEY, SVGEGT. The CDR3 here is CASSYSNGHRELFF. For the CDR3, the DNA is TGTGCCAGCAGTTACTCAAATGGACATCGGGAGCTGTTTTTT.

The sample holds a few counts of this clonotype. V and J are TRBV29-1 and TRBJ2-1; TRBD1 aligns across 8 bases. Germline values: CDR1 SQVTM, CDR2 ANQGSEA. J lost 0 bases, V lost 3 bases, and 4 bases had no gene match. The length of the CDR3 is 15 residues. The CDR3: CSVEDRARSYNEQFF. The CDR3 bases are TGCAGCGTTGAGGACAGGGCCCGCTCCTACAATGAGCAGTTCTTC.

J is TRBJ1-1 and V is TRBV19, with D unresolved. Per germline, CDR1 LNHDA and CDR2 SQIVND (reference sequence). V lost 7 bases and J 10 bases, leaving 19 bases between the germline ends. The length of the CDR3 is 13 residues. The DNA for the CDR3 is TGTGCCAGTATTAACGGTCTTCGAGGCCTAGCTTTCTTT. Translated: CASINGLRGLAFF.

The CDR3 spells CASKGQGSVTLHF. CDR3 nucleotides: TGTGCCAGCAAGGGGCAGGGCAGTGTTACCCTCCACTTT. The rearrangement joins TRBV27 to TRBJ1-6, with a possible D match to TRBD1 (5 bases). The CDR3 covers 13 residues. V lost 7 bases and J lost 14, with 18 bases in between. Germline CDR1 MNHEY, CDR2 SMNVEV (reference sequence).

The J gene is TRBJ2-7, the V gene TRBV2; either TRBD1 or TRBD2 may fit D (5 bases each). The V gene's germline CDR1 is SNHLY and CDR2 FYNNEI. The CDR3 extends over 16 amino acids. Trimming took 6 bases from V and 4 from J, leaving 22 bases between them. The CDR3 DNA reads TGTGCCAGCAGCGATAGGACCGGGACGGAAGAATACGAGCAGTACTTC. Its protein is CASSDRTGTEEYEQYF.

The CDR3 nucleotides are TGTGCCAGCAGCCCGGGGCGGGACAGGGGATACTACGAGCAGTACGTC. Amino acid sequence: CASSPGRDRGYYEQYV. The V call is TRBV6-6, the J call TRBJ2-7; 10 bases fit TRBD1. The V segment lost 6 bases and the J segment 3 bases; nucleotides outside the gene matches: 11. Germline lookup yields CDR1 MNHNY and CDR2 SVGAGI (reference sequence). This CDR3 spans 16 amino acids.

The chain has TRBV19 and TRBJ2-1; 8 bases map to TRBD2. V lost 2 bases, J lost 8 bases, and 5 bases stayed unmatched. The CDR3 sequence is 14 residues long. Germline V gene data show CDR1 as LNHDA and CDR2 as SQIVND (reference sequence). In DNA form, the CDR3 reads TGTGCCAGTAGTATAAGACTAGCGAGGGATGAGCAGTTCTTC. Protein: CASSIRLARDEQFF. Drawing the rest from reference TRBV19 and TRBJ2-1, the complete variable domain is DGGITQSPKYLFRKEGQNVTLSCEQNLNHDAMYWYRQDPGQGLRLIYYSQIVNDFQKGDIAEGYSVSREKKESFPLTVTSAQKNPTAFYLCASSIRLARDEQFFGPGTRLTVL.

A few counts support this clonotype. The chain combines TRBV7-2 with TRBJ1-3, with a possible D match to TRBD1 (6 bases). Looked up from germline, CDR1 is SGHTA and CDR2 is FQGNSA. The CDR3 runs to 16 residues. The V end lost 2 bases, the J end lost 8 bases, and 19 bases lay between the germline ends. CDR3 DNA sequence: TGTGCCAGCAGCTTATCGAGTTGGGGGGCAGTTGACACCATATATTTT. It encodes CASSLSSWGAVDTIYF.

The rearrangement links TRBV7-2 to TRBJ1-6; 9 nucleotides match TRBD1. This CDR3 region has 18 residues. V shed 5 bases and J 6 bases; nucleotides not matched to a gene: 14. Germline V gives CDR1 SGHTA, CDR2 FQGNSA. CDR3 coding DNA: TGTGCCAGCAGCCCACTCTGGACAGGGGCCCTTTTTAATTCACCCCTCCACTTT. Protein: CASSPLWTGALFNSPLHF.